The clone carrying this T cell receptor beta chain was observed many times. Its antigen is undetermined. The data belong to a study of blood T cells in healthy people across ages. The second PCR ran about 6 to 12 cycles with a sample-barcoded 5' primer and J-beta primers. At least 2.5 million CDR3-containing paired-end reads were obtained per sample. TCRdb reprocessed the 5' RACE reads via MiXCR and lists one record per CDR3 protein. The repertoire holds fewer than 750,000 distinct CDR3 sequences, with roughly half as singletons. V was clipped by 6 bases and J by 2 bases; unmatched bases: 6. This CDR3 has 14 residues. Overall study findings and caveats: Diversity was higher, and naive CD4+ cells more numerous, in long-lived donors than in aged donors.

This clonotype was sampled from a woman of 80 years or more in good health. This chain links TRBV12-3 or TRBV12-4 with TRBJ2-5; 7 nucleotides line up with TRBD1. The sequenced sample consisted of blood. Here the CDR3 reads CASSQRQGQETQYF. The CDR3 DNA reads as TGTGCCAGCAGCCAAAGACAGGGTCAAGAGACCCAGTACTTC.